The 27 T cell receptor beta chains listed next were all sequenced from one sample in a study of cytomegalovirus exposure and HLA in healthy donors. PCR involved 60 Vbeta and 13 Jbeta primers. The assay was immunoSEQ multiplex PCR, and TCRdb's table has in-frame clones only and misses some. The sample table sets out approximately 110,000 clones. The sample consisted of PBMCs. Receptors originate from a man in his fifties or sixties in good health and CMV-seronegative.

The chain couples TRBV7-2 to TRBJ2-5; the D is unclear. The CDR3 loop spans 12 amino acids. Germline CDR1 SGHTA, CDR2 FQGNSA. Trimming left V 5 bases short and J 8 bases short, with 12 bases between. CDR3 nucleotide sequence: TGTGCCAGCAGCCCCCTCGCGATAACCCAGTACTTC. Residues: CASSPLAITQYF.

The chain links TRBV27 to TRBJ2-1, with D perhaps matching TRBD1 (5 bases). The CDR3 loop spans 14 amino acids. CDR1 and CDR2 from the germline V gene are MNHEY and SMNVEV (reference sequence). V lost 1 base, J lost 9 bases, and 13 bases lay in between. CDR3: CASSLLGQGSEQFF. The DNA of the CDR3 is TGTGCCAGCAGTTTATTGGGGCAGGGATCTGAGCAGTTCTTC.

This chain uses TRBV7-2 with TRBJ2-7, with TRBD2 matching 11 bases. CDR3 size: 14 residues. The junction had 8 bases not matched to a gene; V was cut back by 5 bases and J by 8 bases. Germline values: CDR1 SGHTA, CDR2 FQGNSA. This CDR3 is CASSGTSGSRKQYF. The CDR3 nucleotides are TGTGCCAGCAGCGGTACTAGCGGGAGCAGGAAGCAGTACTTC.

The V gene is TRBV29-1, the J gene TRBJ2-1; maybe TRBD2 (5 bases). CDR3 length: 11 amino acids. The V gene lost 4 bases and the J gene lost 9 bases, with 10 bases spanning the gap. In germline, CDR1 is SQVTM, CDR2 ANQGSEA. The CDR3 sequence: CSVGSSFEQFF. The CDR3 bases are TGCAGCGTTGGGTCTAGCTTTGAGCAGTTCTTC.

CDR3 DNA: TGTGCCAGCAGCGTCGGTGTGGGGAGGGGGGATACGCAGTATTTT. Its protein product is CASSVGVGRGDTQYF. V gene TRBV7-3 combines with J gene TRBJ2-3; possible D gene TRBD2, 7 bases. Germline V gene sequence: CDR1 SGHTA, CDR2 FQGTGA. The V and J ends lost 5 bases and 6 bases respectively, with 18 bases between them. The CDR3 sequence is 15 residues long.

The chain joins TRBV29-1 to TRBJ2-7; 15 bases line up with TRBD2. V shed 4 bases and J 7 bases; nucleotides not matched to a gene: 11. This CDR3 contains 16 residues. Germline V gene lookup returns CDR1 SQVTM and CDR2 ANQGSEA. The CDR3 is CSVVGTSGGTSFEQYF. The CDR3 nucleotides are TGCAGCGTTGTGGGGACTAGCGGGGGGACCTCTTTTGAGCAGTACTTC.

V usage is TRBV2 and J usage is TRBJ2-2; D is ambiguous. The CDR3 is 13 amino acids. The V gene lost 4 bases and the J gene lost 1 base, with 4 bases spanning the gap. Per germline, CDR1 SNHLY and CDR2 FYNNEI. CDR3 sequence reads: CASSGVNTGELFF. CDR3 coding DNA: TGTGCCAGCAGTGGAGTGAACACCGGGGAGCTGTTTTTT.

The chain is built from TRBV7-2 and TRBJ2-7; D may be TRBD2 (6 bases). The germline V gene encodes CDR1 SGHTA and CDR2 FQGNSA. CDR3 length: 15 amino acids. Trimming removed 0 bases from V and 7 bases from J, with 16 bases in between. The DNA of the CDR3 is TGTGCCAGCAGCTTAGCTGGGAGGACGGCCGGGGAGCAGTACTTC. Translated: CASSLAGRTAGEQYF.

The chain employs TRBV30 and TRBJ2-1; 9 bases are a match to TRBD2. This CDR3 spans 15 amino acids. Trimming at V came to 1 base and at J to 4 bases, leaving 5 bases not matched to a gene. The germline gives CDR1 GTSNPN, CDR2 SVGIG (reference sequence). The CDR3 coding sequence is TGTGCCTGGAGTGAGCTAGCGGGATCGTACAATGAGCAGTTCTTC. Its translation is CAWSELAGSYNEQFF.

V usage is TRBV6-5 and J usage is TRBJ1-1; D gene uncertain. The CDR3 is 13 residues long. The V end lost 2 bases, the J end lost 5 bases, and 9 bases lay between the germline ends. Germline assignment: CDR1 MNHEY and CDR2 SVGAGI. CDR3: CASSYGRETEAFF. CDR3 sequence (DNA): TGTGCCAGCAGTTACGGGCGTGAGACTGAAGCTTTCTTT.

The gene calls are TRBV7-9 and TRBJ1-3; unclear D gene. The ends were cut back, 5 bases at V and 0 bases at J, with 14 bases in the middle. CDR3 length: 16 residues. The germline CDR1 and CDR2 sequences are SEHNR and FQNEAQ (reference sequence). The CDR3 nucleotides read TGTGCCAGCAGCCAGGAAGGACTCAACTCTGGAAACACCATATATTTT. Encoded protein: CASSQEGLNSGNTIYF.

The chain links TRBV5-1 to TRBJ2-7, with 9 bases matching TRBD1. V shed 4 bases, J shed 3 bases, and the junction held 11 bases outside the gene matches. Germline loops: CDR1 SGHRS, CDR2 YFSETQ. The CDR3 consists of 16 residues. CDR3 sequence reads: CASSRTPGQGVYEQYF. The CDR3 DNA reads TGCGCCAGCAGCCGTACTCCGGGACAGGGCGTCTACGAGCAGTACTTC.

CDR3 sequence (DNA): TGCGCCAGCAGCGAACCCGGGACAGGGGGTTATGGCTACACCTTC. It is translated as CASSEPGTGGYGYTF. This chain joins TRBV5-1 and TRBJ1-2, with 11 bases aligning to TRBD1. Germline V CDR1 and CDR2: SGHRS, YFSETQ. This CDR3 has 15 residues. V lost 4 bases and J lost 5; bases outside the gene matches: 7.

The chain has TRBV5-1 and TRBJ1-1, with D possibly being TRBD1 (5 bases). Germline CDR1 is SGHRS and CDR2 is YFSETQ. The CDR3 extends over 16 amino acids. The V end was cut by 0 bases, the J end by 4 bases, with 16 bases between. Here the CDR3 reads CASSLARDPSFTEAFF. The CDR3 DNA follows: TGCGCCAGCAGCTTGGCGCGGGACCCAAGCTTCACTGAAGCTTTCTTT.

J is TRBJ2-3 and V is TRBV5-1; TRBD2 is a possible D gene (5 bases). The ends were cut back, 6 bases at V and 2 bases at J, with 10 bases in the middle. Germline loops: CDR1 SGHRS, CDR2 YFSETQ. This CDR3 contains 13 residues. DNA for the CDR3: TGCGCCAGCAATCGGGGTCACACAGATACGCAGTATTTT. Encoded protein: CASNRGHTDTQYF.

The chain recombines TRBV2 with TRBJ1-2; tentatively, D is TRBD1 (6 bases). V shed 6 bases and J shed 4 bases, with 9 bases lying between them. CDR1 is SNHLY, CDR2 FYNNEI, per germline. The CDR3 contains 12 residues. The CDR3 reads CASSRTVYGYTF. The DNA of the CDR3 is TGTGCCAGCAGCCGGACAGTCTATGGCTACACCTTC. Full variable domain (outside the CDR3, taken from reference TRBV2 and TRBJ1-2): EPEVTQTPSHQVTQMGQEVILRCVPISNHLYFYWYRQILGQKVEFLVSFYNNEISEKSEIFDDQFSVERPDGSNFTLKIRSTKLEDSAMYFCASSRTVYGYTFGSGTRLTVV.

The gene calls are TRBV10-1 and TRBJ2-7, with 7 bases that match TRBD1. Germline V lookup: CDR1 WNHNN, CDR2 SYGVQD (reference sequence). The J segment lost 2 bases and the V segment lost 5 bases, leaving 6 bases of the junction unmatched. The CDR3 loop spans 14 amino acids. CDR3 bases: TGCGCCAGCAGTTCAGACAGGGATACCTACGAGCAGTACTTC. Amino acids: CASSSDRDTYEQYF.

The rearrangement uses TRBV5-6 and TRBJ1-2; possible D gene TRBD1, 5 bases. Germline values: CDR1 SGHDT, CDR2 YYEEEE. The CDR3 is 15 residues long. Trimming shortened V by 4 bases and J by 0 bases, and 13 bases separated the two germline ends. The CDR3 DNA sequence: TGTGCCAGCAGCCGACCGACAGAAACTAACTATGGCTACACCTTC. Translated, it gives CASSRPTETNYGYTF.

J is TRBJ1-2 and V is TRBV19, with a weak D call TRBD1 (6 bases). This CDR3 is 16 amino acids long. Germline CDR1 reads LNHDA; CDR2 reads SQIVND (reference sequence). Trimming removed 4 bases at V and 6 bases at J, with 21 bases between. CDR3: CASSRGGNGLTDGYTF. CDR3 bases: TGTGCCAGTAGTAGAGGGGGAAATGGACTCACTGATGGCTACACCTTC.

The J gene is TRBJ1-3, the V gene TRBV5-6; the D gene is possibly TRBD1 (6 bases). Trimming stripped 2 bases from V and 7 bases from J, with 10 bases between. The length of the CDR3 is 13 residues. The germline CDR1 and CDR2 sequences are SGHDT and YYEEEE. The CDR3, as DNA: TGTGCCAGCAGCTTTGGACAGTGGAACACCATATATTTT. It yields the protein CASSFGQWNTIYF.

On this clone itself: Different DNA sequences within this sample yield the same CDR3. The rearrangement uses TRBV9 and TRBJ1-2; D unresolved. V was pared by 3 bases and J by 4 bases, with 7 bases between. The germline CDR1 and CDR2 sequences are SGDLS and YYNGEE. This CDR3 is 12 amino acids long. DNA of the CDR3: TGTGCCAGCAGCGACCGGGTCTATGGCTACACCTTC. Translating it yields CASSDRVYGYTF.

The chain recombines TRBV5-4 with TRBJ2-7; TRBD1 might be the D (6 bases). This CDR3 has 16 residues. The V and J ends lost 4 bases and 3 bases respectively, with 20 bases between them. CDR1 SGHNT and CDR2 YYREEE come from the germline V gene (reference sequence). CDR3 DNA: TGTGCCAGCAGCCCGACAGGTTCCCAGGGGTACTACGAGCAGTACTTC. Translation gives CASSPTGSQGYYEQYF. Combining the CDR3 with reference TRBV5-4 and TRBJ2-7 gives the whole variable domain ETGVTQSPTHLIKTRGQQVTLRCSSQSGHNTVSWYQQALGQGPQFIFQYYREEENGRGNFPPRFSGLQFPNYSSELNVNALELDDSALYLCASSPTGSQGYYEQYFGPGTRLTVT.

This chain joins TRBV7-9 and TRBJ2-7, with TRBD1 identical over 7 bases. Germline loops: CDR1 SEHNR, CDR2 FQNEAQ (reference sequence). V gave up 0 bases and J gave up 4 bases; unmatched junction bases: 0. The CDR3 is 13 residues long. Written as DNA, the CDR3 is TGTGCCAGCAGCTTAGCACAGGGGTACGAGCAGTACTTC. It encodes CASSLAQGYEQYF.

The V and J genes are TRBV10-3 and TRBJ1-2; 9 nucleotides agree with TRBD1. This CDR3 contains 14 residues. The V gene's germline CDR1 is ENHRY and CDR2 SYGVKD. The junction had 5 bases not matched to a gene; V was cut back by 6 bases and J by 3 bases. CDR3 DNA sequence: TGTGCCATCAGGCGACAGGGGGAGGACTATGGCTACACCTTC. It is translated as CAIRRQGEDYGYTF.

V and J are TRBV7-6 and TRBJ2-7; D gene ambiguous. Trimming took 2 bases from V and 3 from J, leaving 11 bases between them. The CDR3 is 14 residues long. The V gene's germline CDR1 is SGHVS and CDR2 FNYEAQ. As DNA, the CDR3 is TGTGCCAGCAGCTTATCCTCTGCGAGCTACGAGCAGTACTTC. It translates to CASSLSSASYEQYF.

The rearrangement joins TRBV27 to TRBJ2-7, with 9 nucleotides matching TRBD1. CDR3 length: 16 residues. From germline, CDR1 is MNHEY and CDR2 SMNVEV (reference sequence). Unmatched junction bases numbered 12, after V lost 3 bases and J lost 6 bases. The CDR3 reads CASSFRTGTGPSEQYF. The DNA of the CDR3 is TGTGCCAGCAGTTTTAGAACCGGGACAGGGCCTAGCGAGCAGTACTTC.

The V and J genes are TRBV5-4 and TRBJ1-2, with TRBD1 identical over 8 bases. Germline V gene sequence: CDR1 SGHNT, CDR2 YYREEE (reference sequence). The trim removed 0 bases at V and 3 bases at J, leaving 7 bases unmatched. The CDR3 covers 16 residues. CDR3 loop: CASSLGQGARDYGYTF. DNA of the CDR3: TGTGCCAGCAGCTTGGGTCAGGGGGCGCGGGACTATGGCTACACCTTC.